This TCR beta chain derives from a study of T cell repertoires in cytomegalovirus infection. Study as a whole: Public TCR beta signatures marked donors with CMV infection and the matching HLA.

There are 12 residues in the CDR3. Trimming left V 7 bases short and J 3 bases short, with 12 bases between. Germline values: CDR1 SQVTM, CDR2 ANQGSEA. MiXCR, applied by TCRdb to the reads, yields one record per CDR3 protein. In the table there are more than 400,000 distinct CDR3 sequences, about 30% of which are singletons. Sequenced material: PBMCs. This clonotype was sampled from a human donor in good health (CMV status not recorded). Some clones in this sample may be carry-over from other donors' samples. The chain carries TRBV29-1 and TRBJ1-2; D is uncertain. The CDR3 loop reads CSEVKRDYGYTF. The CDR3 DNA reads TGCAGCGAGGTTAAACGGGACTATGGCTACACCTTC.